This is a list of T cell receptor beta chains from one sample in a study of molecular identifiers for immune sequencing clone quantification. MiXCR, run by TCRdb on the PCR reads, gives a single entry per CDR3 protein. Of approximately 500,000 distinct CDR3 sequences detected, 20% to 25% appear once; the ten largest clones hold around 0.84%. Sequenced sample: naive CD8+ T cells from blood, with Jurkat cell RNA spiked in. These receptors were collected from a human donor in good health. Some libraries in this study had Jurkat cell RNA spiked in. Each CDR3 is given with its conserved first and last residue. A D gene is named only where the DNA matches it firmly. Rows give clone size only sometimes, using once, few, many, or a class for an expanded clone.

V: TRBV28
J: TRBJ2-7
D: TRBD2
size: many
CDR3: CASSTSGALSYEQYF
DNA: TGTGCCAGCAGTACTAGCGGGGCCCTCTCCTACGAGCAGTACTTC

V: TRBV7-9
J: TRBJ1-5
D: NA
size: many
CDR3: CASRAPGLNQPQHF
DNA: TGTGCCAGCAGAGCTCCGGGTCTTAATCAGCCCCAGCATTTT

V: TRBV2
J: TRBJ1-6
D: NA
size: many
CDR3: CASRTDSYNSPLHF
DNA: TGTGCCAGCAGAACAGACTCCTATAATTCACCCCTCCACTTT

V: TRBV7-9
J: TRBJ2-7
D: TRBD2
size: few
CDR3: CASSLEWGGRAYEQYF
DNA: TGTGCCAGCAGCTTAGAGTGGGGGGGACGGGCCTACGAGCAGTACTTC

V: TRBV5-6
J: TRBJ2-3
D: TRBD2
size: NA
CDR3: CASSPPVRTSALEGPDTQYF
DNA: TGTGCCAGCAGCCCACCTGTTCGAACTAGCGCCCTCGAGGGTCCAGATACGCAGTATTTT

V: TRBV28
J: TRBJ2-5
D: NA
size: many
CDR3: CASSRVGGAWETQYF
DNA: TGTGCCAGCAGCCGAGTGGGGGGCGCGTGGGAGACCCAGTACTTC

V: TRBV12-5
J: TRBJ1-1
D: NA
size: NA
CDR3: CASGPEEGFYTEAFF
DNA: TGTGCTAGTGGTCCCGAGGAGGGTTTCTACACTGAAGCTTTCTTT

V: TRBV14
J: TRBJ1-3
D: TRBD1
size: NA
CDR3: CASSHTQGAGNTIYF
DNA: TGTGCCAGCAGCCACACTCAGGGGGCCGGAAACACCATATATTTT

V: TRBV19
J: TRBJ1-5
D: NA
size: many
CDR3: CASSTGTGVYSNQPQHF
DNA: TGTGCCAGTAGTACGGGCACTGGCGTATATAGCAATCAGCCCCAGCATTTT

V: TRBV11-1
J: TRBJ2-7
D: NA
size: NA
CDR3: CASSVSGTRDLLYEQYF
DNA: TGTGCCAGCAGCGTCTCCGGGACAAGGGACCTCCTCTACGAGCAGTACTTC

V: TRBV6-5
J: TRBJ1-2
D: TRBD1
size: NA
CDR3: CASNPRWDRGLSNYGYTF
DNA: TGTGCCAGCAACCCAAGATGGGACAGGGGCCTCTCTAACTATGGCTACACCTTC

V: TRBV29-1
J: TRBJ2-1
D: TRBD2
size: NA
CDR3: CSVALAEYYNEQFF
DNA: TGCAGCGTTGCTCTAGCGGAGTACTACAATGAGCAGTTCTTC

V: TRBV27
J: TRBJ1-1
D: TRBD1
size: few
CDR3: CASSTLQGRGTEAFF
DNA: TGTGCCAGCAGTACTCTACAGGGGAGGGGCACTGAAGCTTTCTTT

V: TRBV28
J: TRBJ2-6
D: NA
size: many
CDR3: CASSPRDKFAGANVLTF
DNA: TGTGCCAGCAGCCCCAGGGACAAATTTGCTGGGGCCAACGTCCTGACTTTC

V: TRBV7-9
J: TRBJ1-2
D: TRBD1
size: few
CDR3: CASSLGDSSYGYTF
DNA: TGTGCCAGCAGCTTAGGGGACAGTTCCTATGGCTACACCTTC

V: TRBV20-1
J: TRBJ2-7
D: TRBD1
size: few
CDR3: CSARPRPGQLYEQYF
DNA: TGCAGTGCTCGACCAAGACCGGGACAGCTCTACGAGCAGTACTTC

V: TRBV28
J: TRBJ1-5
D: NA
size: many
CDR3: CASRRERTEVYRFGNQPQHF
DNA: TGTGCCAGCAGGAGGGAGAGGACAGAGGTTTATAGATTCGGCAATCAGCCCCAGCATTTT

V: TRBV28
J: TRBJ2-7
D: NA
size: NA
CDR3: CASSLRGGAYYEQYF
DNA: TGTGCCAGCAGTTTAAGGGGGGGCGCTTACTACGAGCAGTACTTC

V: TRBV19
J: TRBJ2-1
D: TRBD2
size: many
CDR3: CASSYGTSVEQFF
DNA: TGTGCCAGTAGTTACGGGACTAGCGTTGAGCAGTTCTTC